The entry that follows covers one T cell receptor (beta chain) sequence. Its antigen is not identified. TCRdb re-derived calls from the reads in MiXCR, one entry per CDR3 protein. The table has 450,000 to 550,000 distinct CDR3 sequences, 40% to 50% seen once. V lost 5 bases, J lost 2 bases, and 7 bases stayed unmatched. The CDR3 extends over 15 amino acids. These data belong to a study of T cell repertoires in cytomegalovirus infection. Study-level information: Based on public TCR beta signatures, there were indications of CMV infection and of a matching HLA type.

Findings and caveats of the study: The response measured ex vivo was dominated by TCR beta clonotypes (HLA-C-restricted and CMV-specific). Pooled public TCR beta family frequency picked out CMV carriers with the relevant HLA.

This sequence joins TRBV12-3 or TRBV12-4 and TRBJ2-3, with 7 bases aligning to TRBD1. The sequence was collected from a human donor in good health (CMV status not recorded). Some clones in this sample may be carry-over from other donors' samples. Sequencing used cultured PBMCs, obtained from culture after CMV antigen stimulation. CDR3 protein: CASSPQGVVTDTQYF. CDR3 nucleotide sequence: TGTGCCAGCAGTCCTCAGGGGGTCGTCACAGATACGCAGTATTTT.